The rows below give T cell receptor beta chains drawn from one sample of a study of blood T cell repertoires in COVID-19. Only in-frame clones appear in the TCRdb table, and some are missing; sequencing was by immunoSEQ multiplex PCR. The data show about 250,000 clones, over 75% seen once. Source material: PBMCs or T cells enriched from blood (not recorded which). Receptors were obtained from a middle-aged man who had recovered from COVID-19. CDR3s include the opening cysteine and the closing phenylalanine or tryptophan.

CDR3: CASSRTGGGDEQFF
V: TRBV7-3

CDR3: CAIRGTSGRGNNEQFF
V: TRBV10-3

CDR3: CAISQTGTSTDTQYF
V: TRBV10-3

CDR3: CASSIAIQGWSNQPQHF
V: TRBV19

CDR3: CASSEWAGANTGELFF
V: TRBV6-1

CDR3: CASSPAEGEGWYTGELFF
V: TRBV7-9

CDR3: CASRPSGQGYNEQFF
V: TRBV28

CDR3: CASSLSTGFEQYF
V: TRBV7-2

CDR3: CASSPKDLSGYNEQFF
V: TRBV7-2

CDR3: CASSRRTDSNYGYTF
V: TRBV19

CDR3: CASNDDRAYGYTF
V: TRBV19

CDR3: CASSLWSGDEQYF
V: TRBV27

CDR3: CAWSPQDRAYF
V: TRBV30

CDR3: CASSRYGAGGPGELFF
V: TRBV6-6

CDR3: CASSEVGGTEAFF
V: TRBV27

CDR3: CASNSPPSRNEQFF
V: TRBV28

CDR3: CASSKCRTVYQETQYF
V: TRBV21-1

CDR3: CASSPGQGSWGVLGEQYF
V: TRBV28

CDR3: CASRDHRGTEAFF
V: TRBV3-1/TRBV3-2

CDR3: CASSQDQLGLAGGKTQYF
V: TRBV4-2

CDR3: CASSQGTGKETQYF
V: TRBV3-1/TRBV3-2

CDR3: CASSASGGGTDTQYF
V: TRBV5-1

CDR3: CASSSWLLYEQYF
V: TRBV7-2

CDR3: CAWGTGLDNEQFF
V: TRBV30

CDR3: CASKERETTGELFF
V: TRBV2

CDR3: CASSYIGQPQHF
V: TRBV6-2/TRBV6-3

CDR3: CASGLELAGFTDTQYF
V: TRBV12-5

CDR3: CAISAGTALNYGYTF
V: TRBV10-3

CDR3: CAWSTGSTDTQYF
V: TRBV30

CDR3: CAISEFLANTGELFF
V: TRBV10-3

CDR3: CASSRQGTYEQYF
V: TRBV19

CDR3: CASRSYNSPLHF
V: TRBV6-5

CDR3: CASSIAGLAGLNEQFF
V: TRBV19

CDR3: CASSQHRSTQYF
V: TRBV7-2

CDR3: CASTPQASGSYNEQFF
V: TRBV7-9

CDR3: CASSSQGADGYTF
V: TRBV7-2

CDR3: CASSIRRGGPQHF
V: TRBV21-1

CDR3: CASSLSGSWNEQYF
V: TRBV7-2

CDR3: CASSLWGGHSYGYTF
V: TRBV5-6

CDR3: CASSLSPLAGGQETQYF
V: TRBV11-3

CDR3: CASRESSYNSPLHF
V: TRBV19

CDR3: CASSPSRTDTQYF
V: TRBV7-8

CDR3: CSVPRRLAGRNEQFF
V: TRBV29-1

CDR3: CASSVLSGDFGGELFF
V: TRBV9

CDR3: CASSLGQGIRGDTIYF
V: TRBV5-8

CDR3: CASNRQENTEAFF
V: TRBV25-1

CDR3: CASSQDAGQGGTNYGYTF
V: TRBV3-1/TRBV3-2

CDR3: CAISEWGSLQETQYF
V: TRBV10-3

CDR3: CASSAGLAGVYGELFF
V: TRBV5-4

CDR3: CASQDSLSYEQYF
V: TRBV28

CDR3: CASSRPSNEKLFF
V: TRBV7-2

CDR3: CASGSFLAGGNEQFF
V: TRBV5-6

CDR3: CAWSVTYTQYF
V: TRBV30

CDR3: CASSLDPDSRSYEQYF
V: TRBV5-1

CDR3: CASSPGQGPYGYTF
V: TRBV7-3

CDR3: CASSWSLDEKLFF
V: TRBV6-5

CDR3: CASSFGPGHGRYEQYF
V: TRBV6-5

CDR3: CASSRDGYEQYF
V: TRBV6-5

CDR3: CASTGGNTEAFF
V: TRBV10-3

CDR3: CAISTGSLLEGEQYF
V: TRBV10-3